This T cell receptor (delta chain) appears in the sequencing data of a study of gamma-delta T cells after stem cell transplantation. This clone was observed a few times. The protein given by TCRdb reflects a much larger clone and differs at residue 3 from this DNA's translation, likely from a read error; the protein shown is the DNA's translation. TCRdb reanalysed the RT-PCR reads via CATT. Among around 4,600 delta-chain clones listed, under 2% were seen once. Germline V gene sequence: CDR1 GEAIGNYY, CDR2 EKD. The CDR3 loop spans 19 amino acids. V and J are TRDV2 and TRDJ1; 9 bases fit TRDD3. Sample: gamma-delta T cells. The TCR comes from a human donor. It is not recorded whose cells these are; they may come from a transplant donor. The CDR3 region has the DNA TGTGCCCGTGACACTTTGTCCCCCGCGACTGGGGGACGGATCGATAAACTCATCTTT. This translates into CARDTLSPATGGRIDKLIF.